This TCR beta chain was found in a study of T-cell reconstitution after alpha-beta-depleted transplantation in children. V lost 6 bases to trimming and J lost 1 base, with 14 bases between them. Germline CDR1 DFQATT, CDR2 SNEGSKA (reference sequence). This CDR3 comprises 14 residues. Unique molecular identifiers were used in preparing the TCRbeta library. MiXCR was run by TCRdb on the PCR reads, yielding one entry per CDR3 protein. The table lists 250,000 to 300,000 distinct CDR3 sequences, over 7.5% of them singletons, with approximately 8.6% in the top ten. This clonotype was found many times. Antigen: not known. Study results and limitations: From newly produced T cells came most of the T-cell counts and diversity one year after transplant. Some patients' high day-60 TCRbeta diversity was attributed to recipient cells surviving conditioning. Reportedly, only several hundred clones from non-depleted graft cells drove alpha-beta T-cell counts at about two months.

The chain is built from TRBV20-1 and TRBJ2-3; no reliable D call. This sample comprised peripheral blood, obtained 360 days after TCRalphabeta/CD19-depleted stem cell transplant. This clonotype originated in a female patient aged 2-15 years who had a stem cell transplant for Fanconi anemia, so the T cells may come from the graft donor. CDR3 amino acids: CSATTAFRTDTQYF. The DNA of the CDR3 is TGCAGTGCCACGACCGCTTTCCGCACAGATACGCAGTATTTT.